These T cell receptor beta chains were read from a single sample in a study of shared clonotypes between healthy human individuals. TCRdb's table, derived via immunoSEQ multiplex PCR, lists solely in-frame clones and lacks some. This sample has 400,000 to 600,000 clones, with approximately 94% found just once. Sequenced sample: naive CD4+ T cells sorted from blood. All receptors come from a woman aged 25 to 39 in good health. Both conserved end residues are part of each CDR3. D genes are given only for firm matches. Clone sizes are given selectively: once, few, many, or a class where the clone is expanded.

d_gene	v_gene	j_gene	abundance	len	CDR3aa	CDR3nt
NA	TRBV7-8	TRBJ2-7	NA	14	CASSLARGNYEQYF	TGTGCCAGCAGCTTAGCTCGCGGAAACTACGAGCAGTACTTC
NA	TRBV7-9	TRBJ2-2	NA	15	CASSLGSGRSGELFF	TGTGCCAGCAGCTTAGGGTCAGGGAGGTCCGGGGAGCTGTTTTTT
NA	TRBV28	TRBJ2-1	NA	12	CASQGRAHEQFF	TGTGCCAGCCAGGGCAGAGCCCATGAGCAGTTCTTC
TRBD2	TRBV10-2	TRBJ2-2	NA	13	CASGGLPNGELFF	TGCGCCAGCGGGGGACTACCGAACGGGGAGCTGTTTTTT
TRBD1	TRBV5-1	TRBJ2-1	NA	15	CASSLEGAGNNEQFF	TGCGCCAGCAGCTTGGAGGGGGCTGGCAACAATGAGCAGTTCTTC
NA	TRBV6-6	TRBJ2-7	NA	15	CASSYGGDSGYEQYF	TGTGCCAGCAGTTATGGCGGAGACTCAGGATACGAGCAGTACTTC
NA	TRBV5-1	TRBJ2-3	NA	15	CASSQSGDPGDTQYF	TGCGCCAGCAGTCAGAGCGGAGATCCGGGGGATACGCAGTATTTT
NA	TRBV11-2	TRBJ2-1	NA	13	CASSVTRPNEQFF	TGTGCCAGCAGCGTAACTAGACCCAATGAGCAGTTCTTC
NA	TRBV5-1	TRBJ2-3	NA	15	CASKGGAGLSDTQYF	TGCGCCAGCAAGGGGGGGGCGGGATTATCAGATACGCAGTATTTT
TRBD2	TRBV9	TRBJ2-3	NA	17	CASSRTSGREGTDTQYF	TGTGCCAGCAGCCGGACTAGCGGGAGAGAGGGCACAGATACGCAGTATTTT
NA	TRBV5-6	TRBJ2-5	NA	14	CASSLVKLQETQYF	TGTGCCAGCAGCTTGGTGAAGCTCCAAGAGACCCAGTACTTC
TRBD2	TRBV18	TRBJ2-2	NA	15	CASSYSGRGTGELFF	TGTGCCAGCTCCTACAGCGGGAGAGGCACCGGGGAGCTGTTTTTT
NA	TRBV6-1	TRBJ2-2	NA	17	CASSESLPAANTGELFF	TGTGCCAGCAGTGAGTCCCTTCCGGCCGCGAACACCGGGGAGCTGTTTTTT
NA	TRBV4-1	TRBJ1-2	NA	14	CASSQELGRNGYTF	TGCGCCAGCAGCCAAGAGCTCGGCAGGAATGGCTACACCTTC
NA	TRBV2	TRBJ2-3	NA	12	CASKGSNQPQYF	TGTGCCAGCAAGGGGAGCAATCAGCCCCAGTATTTT
NA	TRBV2	TRBJ2-3	NA	14	CASMGGSSTDTQYF	TGTGCCAGCATGGGGGGTTCTAGCACAGATACGCAGTATTTT
TRBD2	TRBV18	TRBJ2-7	NA	15	CASSPLAGSSYEQYF	TGTGCCAGCTCACCACTAGCGGGGTCTTCCTACGAGCAGTACTTC
NA	TRBV6-5	TRBJ2-7	NA	14	CASSNMAGPYEQYF	TGTGCCAGCAGCAACATGGCGGGACCCTACGAGCAGTACTTC
TRBD1	TRBV27	TRBJ2-7	NA	15	CASSPPYRGLYEQYF	TGTGCCAGCAGTCCCCCCTACAGGGGGCTCTACGAGCAGTACTTC
NA	TRBV28	TRBJ1-2	NA	15	CASSSGPAANYGYTF	TGTGCCAGCAGTTCCGGACCAGCAGCTAACTATGGCTACACCTTC
NA	TRBV28	TRBJ1-1	NA	16	CASTAEGRVWSTEAFF	TGTGCCAGCACCGCGGAGGGGAGGGTTTGGAGTACTGAAGCTTTCTTT
TRBD1	TRBV28	TRBJ2-3	NA	15	CASSLGQGPFDTQYF	TGTGCCAGCAGTCTAGGACAGGGTCCTTTTGATACGCAGTATTTT
NA	TRBV5-1	TRBJ2-7	once	15	CASSLGGGRDYEQYF	TGCGCCAGCAGCTTGGGTGGAGGAAGGGACTACGAGCAGTACTTC
TRBD2	TRBV4-2	TRBJ2-1	NA	16	CASSQEASGQYNEQFF	TGTGCCAGCAGCCAAGAAGCTAGCGGGCAATACAATGAGCAGTTCTTC
TRBD2	TRBV7-6	TRBJ2-2	NA	16	CASSLVRGSGTGELFF	TGTGCCAGCAGCTTAGTTCGCGGGAGCGGGACCGGGGAGCTGTTTTTT
TRBD2	TRBV28	TRBJ2-1	NA	15	CASSLGLAGKNEQFF	TGTGCCAGCAGTTTAGGTCTAGCGGGGAAGAATGAGCAGTTCTTC
TRBD1	TRBV28	TRBJ2-7	NA	15	CASSLPGTGGYEQYF	TGTGCCAGCAGTTTGCCTGGGACAGGGGGGTACGAGCAGTACTTC
NA	TRBV5-1	TRBJ2-2	NA	17	CASSFAPPGPLTGELFF	TGCGCCAGCAGCTTTGCCCCACCCGGTCCTCTCACCGGGGAGCTGTTTTTT
NA	TRBV14	TRBJ2-3	NA	15	CASSPILGGPDTQYF	TGTGCCAGCAGCCCCATTTTGGGGGGGCCAGATACGCAGTATTTT
NA	TRBV29-1	TRBJ2-3	NA	13	CSVGQPSTDTQYF	TGCAGCGTTGGACAGCCTAGCACAGATACGCAGTATTTT
NA	TRBV5-1	TRBJ2-3	NA	14	CASSFPSGTDTQYF	TGCGCCAGCAGCTTCCCTAGCGGCACAGATACGCAGTATTTT
TRBD2	TRBV28	TRBJ2-6	NA	13	CAVGRSGANVLTF	TGTGCCGTCGGGAGGTCTGGGGCCAACGTCCTGACTTTC
NA	TRBV10-3	TRBJ2-1	NA	14	CAISESSRGREQFF	TGTGCCATCAGTGAGTCTTCCAGGGGACGAGAGCAGTTCTTC
TRBD1	TRBV9	TRBJ2-7	NA	14	CASSAGGRTYEQYF	TGTGCCAGCAGCGCAGGGGGTCGTACCTACGAGCAGTACTTC
NA	TRBV14	TRBJ2-1	NA	18	CASSQGGSMRTDYNEQFF	TGTGCCAGCAGCCAAGGGGGTAGCATGAGGACAGACTACAATGAGCAGTTCTTC
TRBD1	TRBV5-1	TRBJ2-3	NA	16	CASSLEQGRGTDTQYF	TGCGCCAGCAGCTTGGAACAGGGGCGCGGGACAGATACGCAGTATTTT
NA	TRBV29-1	TRBJ2-3	NA	14	CSVKSATSTDTQYF	TGCAGCGTTAAGTCAGCGACTAGCACAGATACGCAGTATTTT
NA	TRBV5-1	TRBJ1-5	NA	13	CASSLDGRQPQHF	TGCGCCAGCAGCTTGGATGGTCGACAGCCCCAGCATTTT
TRBD1	TRBV5-1	TRBJ2-1	NA	17	CASSYYGRDSSYNEQFF	TGCGCCAGCAGCTATTACGGACGGGACAGCTCCTACAATGAGCAGTTCTTC
NA	TRBV5-1	TRBJ2-1	NA	15	CASSLALSGRNEQFF	TGCGCCAGCAGCTTGGCCTTATCGGGGCGGAATGAGCAGTTCTTC
TRBD2	TRBV28	TRBJ2-1	NA	18	CASSFYNSLAGVGNEQFF	TGTGCCAGCAGTTTCTACAATAGCCTAGCGGGAGTTGGCAATGAGCAGTTCTTC
NA	TRBV5-4	TRBJ2-5	NA	17	CASSLNLGTADSETQYF	TGTGCCAGCAGCCTGAATCTTGGAACCGCCGATTCCGAGACCCAGTACTTC
NA	TRBV5-4	TRBJ2-6	NA	14	CASSWPSGANVLTF	TGTGCCAGCAGCTGGCCCTCTGGGGCCAACGTCCTGACTTTC
NA	TRBV28	TRBJ2-7	once	15	CASSLTRRTRYEQYF	TGTGCCAGCAGTCTCACGAGGCGGACCCGCTACGAGCAGTACTTC
TRBD2	TRBV4-1	TRBJ2-1	NA	16	CASSQTASGSYNEQFF	TGCGCCAGCAGCCAAACCGCTAGCGGGAGTTACAATGAGCAGTTCTTC
TRBD1	TRBV7-6	TRBJ2-5	NA	15	CASSPKAGGLETQYF	TGTGCCAGCAGCCCAAAGGCAGGGGGATTAGAGACCCAGTACTTC
TRBD1	TRBV6-6	TRBJ2-3	NA	13	CASSYHRGDTQYF	TGTGCCAGCAGTTATCACAGGGGTGATACGCAGTATTTT
NA	TRBV27	TRBJ2-3	NA	20	CASSWGAWGSKPVTQDTQYF	TGTGCCAGCAGTTGGGGGGCTTGGGGCAGTAAGCCCGTCACACAAGATACGCAGTATTTT